The 13 T cell receptor beta chains in this list originate from one sample, sequenced in a study of blood T cell repertoires in COVID-19. The method was immunoSEQ multiplex PCR; TCRdb's version includes in-frame clones alone and lacks a portion of them. Here the sample spans just over 75,000 clones, roughly 87% being singletons. The source material was peripheral blood. These receptors all stem from an elderly woman with active or convalescent COVID-19.

The chain is built from TRBV15 and TRBJ2-3, with 15 bases aligning to TRBD2. From germline, CDR1 is LNHNV and CDR2 YYDKDF (reference sequence). CDR3 length: 19 amino acids. Trimming took 4 bases from V and 2 from J; bases not matched to a gene: 10. The CDR3, as DNA: TGTGCCACCAGCACGGGACTAGCGGGGGGCCGAACTCTCACAGATACGCAGTATTTT. It is translated as CATSTGLAGGRTLTDTQYF.

This clone appeared a few times. The V call is TRBV7-9, the J call TRBJ1-6; D possibly corresponds to TRBD1 (5 bases). Germline V CDR1 and CDR2: SEHNR, FQNEAQ (reference sequence). The CDR3 runs 12 residues. Between the trimmed V and J ends, which lost 1 base and 10 bases, there was a span of 5 bases. CDR3 protein: CASSLGGSPLHF. Here the CDR3 DNA reads TGTGCCAGCAGCTTAGGGGGCTCACCCCTCCACTTT.

The chain is built from TRBV18 and TRBJ1-2; 7 nucleotides match TRBD1. The length of the CDR3 is 14 residues. Per germline, CDR1 KGHSH and CDR2 LQKENI. Trimming at V came to 3 bases and at J to 0 bases, leaving 1 base not matched to a gene. The chain's CDR3 is CASSPGQSNYGYTF. CDR3 bases: TGTGCCAGCTCACCGGGACAGTCTAACTATGGCTACACCTTC.

The chain links TRBV5-1 to TRBJ2-7, with TRBD2 matching 8 bases. V dropped 5 bases and J dropped 6; count of bases not matched to a gene: 10. The germline CDR1 and CDR2 sequences are SGHRS and YFSETQ. The CDR3 runs 14 residues. This CDR3 is CASRTGGSRPEQYF. Here the CDR3 DNA reads TGCGCCAGCAGAACGGGAGGGTCCAGGCCCGAGCAGTACTTC.

The chain combines TRBV5-6 with TRBJ2-5; D is possibly TRBD1 (5 bases). CDR3 size: 13 residues. V was shortened by 1 base and J by 3 bases, with 7 bases between the two germline ends. Looked up from germline, CDR1 is SGHDT and CDR2 is YYEEEE. The DNA for the CDR3 is TGTGCCAGCAGCTTGAAAGGGGAAGAGACCCAGTACTTC. Residues: CASSLKGEETQYF.

The V call is TRBV4-3, the J call TRBJ2-7, with 12 positions matching TRBD2. CDR1 is LGHNA and CDR2 is YSLEER in the germline V gene. The CDR3 consists of 15 residues. With 0 bases clipped from V and 12 bases from J, the junction kept 9 bases outside the gene matches. The DNA of the CDR3 is TGCGCCAGCAGCCAAGATCGGACTAGCGGGGCCCCTATGTACTTC. As protein: CASSQDRTSGAPMYF.

V usage is TRBV5-1 and J usage is TRBJ1-4, with D possibly matching TRBD1 (5 bases). Trimming shortened V by 2 bases and J by 2 bases, and 10 bases separated the two germline ends. Germline V gene lookup returns CDR1 SGHRS and CDR2 YFSETQ. The CDR3 totals 15 residues. Here the CDR3 DNA reads TGCGCCAGCAGCTTCGGACATCGTACTAATGAAAAACTGTTTTTT. This sequence encodes CASSFGHRTNEKLFF.

The gene calls are TRBV7-6 and TRBJ1-6; D remains unclear. Deletions cut 3 bases from V and 10 bases from J, with 13 bases between. CDR3 size: 14 residues. Germline lookup yields CDR1 SGHVS and CDR2 FNYEAQ. The CDR3 nucleotides are TGTGCCAGCAGCTTTGCGGGGAGCGGGTCACCCCTCCACTTT. This codes for CASSFAGSGSPLHF.

This clone was recorded once. The chain is built from TRBV19 and TRBJ2-1; 10 nucleotides align to TRBD2. The length of the CDR3 is 16 residues. V lost 1 base to trimming and J lost 7 bases; unmatched junction nucleotides: 7. Per germline, CDR1 LNHDA and CDR2 SQIVND (reference sequence). The CDR3 DNA sequence: TGTGCCAGTAGTATAGGGGCGGGGACTAGCGTTAATGAGCAGTTCTTC. Encoded protein: CASSIGAGTSVNEQFF.

The chain uses TRBV9 and TRBJ1-2; tentative D call: TRBD1 (5 bases). CDR3 size: 13 residues. Germline V gives CDR1 SGDLS, CDR2 YYNGEE. Trimming took off 0 bases at V and 3 bases at J, with 6 bases between the two ends. The CDR3 DNA sequence: TGTGCCAGCAGCGTAGGGGGGGACTATGGCTACACCTTC. Translated: CASSVGGDYGYTF.

V is TRBV4-3 and J is TRBJ2-5; 9 positions agree with TRBD2. The CDR3 has 14 amino acids. Per the germline V gene, CDR1 is LGHNA and CDR2 is YSLEER. After removal of 4 bases from V and 10 bases from J, the junction contained 10 bases not matched to a gene. In DNA, the CDR3 is TGCGCCAGCAGCCCGGGCGGGAGGGCCGTTGACCAGTACTTC. It yields the protein CASSPGGRAVDQYF.

The rearrangement joins TRBV4-3 to TRBJ2-5; D perhaps matches TRBD2 (6 bases). Germline V gene lookup returns CDR1 LGHNA and CDR2 YSLEER. This CDR3 has 15 amino acids. Trimming cost V 0 bases and J 1 base, with 9 bases left between them. The CDR3 region has the DNA TGCGCCAGCAGCCAAGATCTCGGGAGCCAAGAGACCCAGTACTTC. Translated: CASSQDLGSQETQYF.

The chain recombines TRBV4-3 with TRBJ2-1; a possible D gene is TRBD1 (6 bases). Germline loops: CDR1 LGHNA, CDR2 YSLEER. The CDR3 consists of 14 residues. V shed 1 base and J shed 8 bases, with 12 bases lying between them. The CDR3, as DNA: TGCGCCAGCAGCCAAGGATTGGGGGCCTATGAGCAGTTCTTC. It yields the protein CASSQGLGAYEQFF.